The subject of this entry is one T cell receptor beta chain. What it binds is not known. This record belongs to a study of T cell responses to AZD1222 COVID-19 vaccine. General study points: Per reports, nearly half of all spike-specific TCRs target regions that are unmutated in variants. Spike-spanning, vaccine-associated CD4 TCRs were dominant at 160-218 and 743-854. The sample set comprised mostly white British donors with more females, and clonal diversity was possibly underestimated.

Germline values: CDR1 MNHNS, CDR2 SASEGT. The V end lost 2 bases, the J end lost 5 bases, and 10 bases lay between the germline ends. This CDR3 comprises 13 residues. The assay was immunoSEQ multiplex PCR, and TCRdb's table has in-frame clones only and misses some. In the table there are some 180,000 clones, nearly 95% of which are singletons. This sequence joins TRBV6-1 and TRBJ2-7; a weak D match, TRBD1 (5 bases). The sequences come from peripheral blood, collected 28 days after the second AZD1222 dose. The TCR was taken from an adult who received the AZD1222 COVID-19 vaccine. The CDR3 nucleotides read TGTGCCAGCAGTGAATTTCCCAGGGACGAGCAGTACTTC. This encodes CASSEFPRDEQYF.